The 30 T cell receptor beta chains below all came from one sample that was sequenced in a study of T cell repertoires in cytomegalovirus infection. For these receptors, no antigen is known. TCRdb ran MiXCR on the reads and lists one entry per CDR3 protein. In the table there are roughly 500,000 distinct CDR3 sequences, 30% to 40% of which are singletons. This specimen consisted of cultured PBMCs, obtained from culture after CMV antigen stimulation. These receptors all stem from a human donor in good health (CMV status not recorded). Some clones in this sample may be carry-over from other donors' samples.

This sequence joins TRBV7-2 and TRBJ2-7, with no clear D. Germline CDR1 SGHTA, CDR2 FQGNSA. V lost 5 bases and J lost 0, with 14 bases in between. CDR3 size: 15 residues. CDR3 sequence: CASSPRAELSYEQYF. The CDR3 DNA is TGTGCCAGCAGCCCTCGGGCGGAGCTCTCCTACGAGCAGTACTTC.

This clonotype has just a few counts. The chain combines TRBV7-2 with TRBJ2-1; 8 bases are a match to TRBD2. CDR3 length equals 16 residues. CDR1 is SGHTA and CDR2 is FQGNSA in the germline V gene. Trimming cost V 7 bases and J 7 bases; bases outside gene matches: 15. CDR3 loop: CASTRRGREALNEQFF. The CDR3 bases are TGTGCCAGCACCCGACGGGGGCGGGAGGCCCTTAATGAGCAGTTCTTC.

As to this clonotype: Just one base apart from a much larger clone, this may be a read error. V and J are TRBV7-8 and TRBJ2-2; D gene ambiguous. CDR1 and CDR2 (germline): SGHVS, FQNEAQ. This CDR3 has 13 residues. The DNA for the CDR3 is TGTGGCAGCAGCTTAGAGTATACCGGGGAGCTGTTTTTT. Protein sequence: CGSSLEYTGELFF.

There are a few counts of this clonotype. The chain uses TRBV5-4 and TRBJ2-7; 9 bases fit TRBD2. V lost 4 bases to trimming and J lost 7 bases; unmatched junction nucleotides: 12. This CDR3 region has 15 residues. From germline, CDR1 is SGHNT and CDR2 YYREEE (reference sequence). CDR3 sequence: CASSQRQGLAEEQYF. DNA of the CDR3: TGTGCCAGCAGCCAGAGACAGGGACTAGCCGAGGAGCAGTACTTC.

The sample holds a few counts of this clonotype. The rearrangement joins TRBV12-3 or TRBV12-4 to TRBJ2-1; tentatively, D is TRBD2 (6 bases). V lost 5 bases and J 11 bases, leaving 13 bases between the germline ends. The CDR3 has 12 amino acids. This CDR3 reads CASSRDWSKQFF. CDR3 sequence (DNA): TGTGCCAGCAGTCGGGACTGGTCAAAGCAGTTCTTC.

The V and J genes are TRBV9 and TRBJ2-1, with D hard to call. CDR3 size: 15 residues. Looked up from germline, CDR1 is SGDLS and CDR2 is YYNGEE. Trimming removed 2 bases from V and 0 bases from J, with 9 bases in between. In DNA, the CDR3 is TGTGCCAGCAGCGTCGGGCGGTTCTCCTACAATGAGCAGTTCTTC. Translation gives CASSVGRFSYNEQFF.

For this clonotype: A much larger clone differs by one base, so this may be a read error. The chain uses TRBV7-2 and TRBJ2-7; D gene uncertain. The germline gives CDR1 SGHTA, CDR2 FQGNSA. The CDR3 consists of 18 residues. The V and J ends lost 3 bases and 2 bases respectively, with 23 bases between them. This CDR3 is CASSFSQNGLPKAYEQYF. CDR3 in DNA: TGTGCCAGCAGCTTTAGCCAAAACGGCCTCCCAAAGGCCTACGAGCAGTACTTC.

The chain couples TRBV6-1 to TRBJ2-1; D is undetermined. V was clipped by 4 bases and J by 6 bases, with 19 bases between them. Germline-derived CDR1 and CDR2 are MNHNS and SASEGT. The CDR3 spans 16 residues. The CDR3, as DNA: TGTGCCAGCAGTGCCTCAGGTCTCATGGGCGGCAATGAGCAGTTCTTC. As protein: CASSASGLMGGNEQFF.

The V and J genes are TRBV29-1 and TRBJ2-5; TRBD2 agrees at 7 bases. Unmatched junction bases numbered 5, after V lost 5 bases and J lost 5 bases. The CDR3 covers 12 residues. Germline loops: CDR1 SQVTM, CDR2 ANQGSEA. The CDR3, as DNA: TGCAGCGTTCCGGGGGGAGACGAGACCCAGTACTTC. It specifies CSVPGGDETQYF. Supplemented by reference TRBV29-1 and TRBJ2-5, the full variable domain reads SAVISQKPSRDICQRGTSLTIQCQVDSQVTMMFWYRQQPGQSLTLIATANQGSEATYESGFVIDKFPISRPNLTFSTLTVSNMSPEDSSIYLCSVPGGDETQYFGPGTRLLVL.

This clonotype was seen a few times. The gene calls are TRBV28 and TRBJ1-2, with TRBD1 identical over 7 bases. The CDR3 consists of 15 residues. CDR1 and CDR2 from the germline V gene are MDHEN and SYDVKM. J was trimmed by 4 bases and V by 3 bases; bases with no gene match: 8. The CDR3 DNA sequence: TGTGCCAGCAGTTTCCTCGACAGGGCGGTCTATGGCTACACCTTC. Protein product: CASSFLDRAVYGYTF.

V gene TRBV19 combines with J gene TRBJ2-2; 7 bases are shared with TRBD2. In germline, CDR1 is LNHDA, CDR2 SQIVND (reference sequence). V lost 3 bases to trimming and J lost 0 bases; unmatched junction nucleotides: 7. The CDR3 extends over 17 amino acids. CDR3 DNA: TGTGCCAGTAGTATCCCTAGCGGTACTACGAACACCGGGGAGCTGTTTTTT. Its protein is CASSIPSGTTNTGELFF.

This clonotype was seen many times. This sequence joins TRBV7-9 and TRBJ1-1; 9 nucleotides line up with TRBD1. Trimming removed 6 bases from V and 1 base from J; junction bases left unmatched: 9. CDR3 length equals 16 residues. Germline lookup yields CDR1 SEHNR and CDR2 FQNEAQ (reference sequence). The CDR3 DNA follows: TGTGCCAGCAGTTATTCTACAGGGGGCCGGAACACTGAAGCTTTCTTT. This codes for CASSYSTGGRNTEAFF. The variable domain in full, completed from reference TRBV7-9 and TRBJ1-1, reads DTGVSQNPRHKITKRGQNVTFRCDPISEHNRLYWYRQTLGQGPEFLTYFQNEAQLEKSRLLSDRFSAERPKGSFSTLEIQRTEQGDSAMYLCASSYSTGGRNTEAFFGQGTRLTVV.

The chain has TRBV9 and TRBJ2-1, with a tentative D call TRBD2 (5 bases). With 1 base removed from V and 5 bases from J, the gap between germline ends came to 10 bases. The CDR3 sequence is 14 residues long. Looked up from germline, CDR1 is SGDLS and CDR2 is YYNGEE. CDR3 nucleotides: TGTGCCAGCAGCGTAAAAGGAGGCAACAATGAGCAGTTCTTC. It is translated as CASSVKGGNNEQFF.

This rearrangement joins TRBV6-5 to TRBJ2-7; D uncertain. From germline, CDR1 is MNHEY and CDR2 SVGAGI. CDR3 length: 11 amino acids. Trimming removed 3 bases at V and 6 bases at J, with 6 bases between. The CDR3 nucleotides read TGTGCCAGCAGTTATAAGGGCGAGCAGTACGTC. Protein sequence: CASSYKGEQYV.

This clonotype was counted many times. The genes are TRBV10-3 and TRBJ2-1; 7 bases are shared with TRBD2. V was clipped by 0 bases and J by 0 bases; unmatched bases: 2. This CDR3 comprises 16 residues. Germline CDR1 ENHRY, CDR2 SYGVKD. The CDR3 loop is CAISESGGSSYNEQFF. CDR3 DNA: TGTGCCATCAGTGAGTCTGGCGGGAGCTCCTACAATGAGCAGTTCTTC.

V gene TRBV29-1 combines with J gene TRBJ2-3, with D uncertain. The CDR3 contains 14 residues. From germline, CDR1 is SQVTM and CDR2 ANQGSEA. V lost 3 bases and J 6 bases, leaving 16 bases between the germline ends. The CDR3 spells CSVDSEPTRDTQYF. The CDR3 DNA is TGCAGCGTTGATTCGGAGCCGACCAGGGATACGCAGTATTTT.

The chain employs TRBV27 and TRBJ2-2; 12 bases map to TRBD2. V dropped 3 bases and J dropped 5; count of bases not matched to a gene: 10. The CDR3 has 18 amino acids. Germline values: CDR1 MNHEY, CDR2 SMNVEV (reference sequence). CDR3 sequence reads: CASSFSPSGRVGTGELFF. CDR3 DNA sequence: TGTGCCAGCAGTTTCAGCCCTAGCGGGAGGGTAGGGACCGGGGAGCTGTTTTTT.

The chain couples TRBV14 to TRBJ2-1, with 11 bases identical to TRBD2. J was trimmed by 6 bases and V by 6 bases; bases with no gene match: 7. The CDR3 totals 15 residues. Germline V gene sequence: CDR1 SGHDN, CDR2 FVKESK. In DNA, the CDR3 is TGTGCCAGCAGACAGGGACTAGCGGAGAGCAATGAGCAGTTCTTC. This codes for CASRQGLAESNEQFF.

This clonotype was observed a few times. This rearrangement joins TRBV28 to TRBJ2-7; 7 bases align to TRBD1. The CDR3 loop spans 15 amino acids. V lost 6 bases to trimming and J lost 0 bases; unmatched junction nucleotides: 8. Per germline, CDR1 MDHEN and CDR2 SYDVKM. In DNA form, the CDR3 reads TGTGCCAGCAGCCCCGAGACAGGGTTCTCCTACGAGCAGTACTTC. This sequence encodes CASSPETGFSYEQYF.

The chain couples TRBV7-3 to TRBJ2-7; D not resolved. Germline values: CDR1 SGHTA, CDR2 FQGTGA. Trimming pared 0 bases from V and 5 bases from J, leaving 11 bases between. The CDR3 runs to 14 residues. The CDR3 region is CASSLTALADEQYF. The CDR3 DNA sequence: TGTGCCAGCAGCTTAACGGCTCTGGCAGACGAGCAGTACTTC. Full variable domain (outside the CDR3, taken from reference TRBV7-3 and TRBJ2-7): GAGVSQTPSNKVTEKGKYVELRCDPISGHTALYWYRQSLGQGPEFLIYFQGTGAADDSGLPNDRFFAVRPEGSVSTLKIQRTERGDSAVYLCASSLTALADEQYFGPGTRLTVT.

This clonotype has only a few counts. This chain connects TRBV5-1 to TRBJ1-3; no firm D call. Germline V gene data show CDR1 as SGHRS and CDR2 as YFSETQ. V lost 0 bases to trimming and J lost 2 bases, with 9 bases between them. This CDR3 has 15 residues. DNA of the CDR3: TGCGCCAGCAGCTTGGACTCGGCCGCTGGAAACACCATATATTTT. This translates into CASSLDSAAGNTIYF.

This clonotype was recorded once. The rearrangement links TRBV29-1 to TRBJ1-4, with 9 bases that match TRBD1. V gave up 6 bases and J gave up 8 bases; unmatched junction bases: 7. CDR3 length equals 13 residues. CDR1 and CDR2 (germline): SQVTM, ANQGSEA. CDR3 loop: CSVRDRVLEKLFF. The CDR3 DNA follows: TGCAGCGTCCGGGACAGGGTACTCGAAAAACTGTTTTTT.

This clonotype came up many times. V and J are TRBV4-1 and TRBJ1-1; unclear D gene. CDR3 length equals 16 residues. Germline CDR1 and CDR2: MGHRA and YSYEKL. The germline V and J ends were trimmed by 0 bases and 1 base, with 12 bases remaining between them. The CDR3 nucleotides read TGCGCCAGCAGCCAAGAACGTGTTTCGCAGAACACTGAAGCTTTCTTT. It yields the protein CASSQERVSQNTEAFF.

This clonotype came up many times. This chain links TRBV7-2 with TRBJ1-5; D is undetermined. V was trimmed by 6 bases and J by 8 bases, leaving 14 bases between them. The CDR3 is 13 amino acids. Germline V gene lookup returns CDR1 SGHTA and CDR2 FQGNSA. The CDR3 reads CASSYRASEPQHF. In DNA, the CDR3 is TGTGCCAGCAGTTACCGGGCCTCGGAGCCCCAGCATTTT.

The CDR3 loop reads CAISPGSRGFGETQYF. The CDR3 region has the DNA TGTGCCATCTCTCCAGGGTCGAGGGGGTTCGGGGAGACCCAGTACTTC. The J gene is TRBJ2-5, the V gene TRBV10-3; maybe TRBD1 (6 bases). V was pared by 8 bases and J by 5 bases, with 24 bases between. Germline assignment: CDR1 ENHRY and CDR2 SYGVKD. The CDR3 loop spans 16 amino acids.

This chain links TRBV20-1 with TRBJ1-6, with unresolved D. Germline CDR1 and CDR2: DFQATT and SNEGSKA (reference sequence). V was cut by 6 bases and J by 7 bases, with 16 bases left in between. CDR3 length: 14 residues. The CDR3 spells CSATSVVGNSPLHF. The CDR3 coding sequence is TGCAGTGCCACAAGTGTAGTGGGGAATTCACCCCTCCACTTT.

The chain is built from TRBV4-3 and TRBJ1-1; no reliable D call. Germline V lookup: CDR1 LGHNA, CDR2 YSLEER. V dropped 5 bases and J dropped 4 bases, with 14 bases sitting between them. This CDR3 comprises 14 residues. The CDR3 DNA reads as TGCGCCAGCAGCAGGACCGCTAGCGGCACTGAAGCTTTCTTT. Translated, it gives CASSRTASGTEAFF.

The gene calls are TRBV11-2 and TRBJ1-6; 9 nucleotides align to TRBD1. V shed 5 bases and J 10 bases; nucleotides not matched to a gene: 3. The CDR3 has 13 amino acids. Germline V gene sequence: CDR1 SGHAT, CDR2 FQNNGV. The CDR3 DNA follows: TGTGCCAGCAGCCAGACAGGGGGATCACCCCTCCACTTT. Residues: CASSQTGGSPLHF. Filled out from reference TRBV11-2 and TRBJ1-6, the complete variable domain reads EAGVAQSPRYKIIEKRQSVAFWCNPISGHATLYWYQQILGQGPKLLIQFQNNGVVDDSQLPKDRFSAERLKGVDSTLKIQPAKLEDSAVYLCASSQTGGSPLHFGNGTRLTVT.

The J gene is TRBJ2-3, the V gene TRBV12-3 or TRBV12-4; D remains ambiguous. Trimming shortened V by 7 bases and J by 4 bases, and 18 bases separated the two germline ends. The CDR3 consists of 15 residues. The CDR3 region is CASIALTSDPDTQYF. CDR3 in DNA: TGTGCCAGCATTGCCCTTACAAGTGACCCAGATACGCAGTATTTT.

This clonotype occurred once. The chain joins TRBV6-2 or TRBV6-3 to TRBJ2-7; 10 nucleotides line up with TRBD1. CDR1 is MNHEY, CDR2 SVGEGT, per germline. Unmatched junction bases numbered 8, after V lost 2 bases and J lost 1 base. This CDR3 spans 17 amino acids. CDR3 sequence: CASSYAVGTGVSYEQYF. DNA for the CDR3: TGTGCCAGCAGTTACGCTGTCGGGACAGGGGTTTCCTACGAGCAGTACTTC.